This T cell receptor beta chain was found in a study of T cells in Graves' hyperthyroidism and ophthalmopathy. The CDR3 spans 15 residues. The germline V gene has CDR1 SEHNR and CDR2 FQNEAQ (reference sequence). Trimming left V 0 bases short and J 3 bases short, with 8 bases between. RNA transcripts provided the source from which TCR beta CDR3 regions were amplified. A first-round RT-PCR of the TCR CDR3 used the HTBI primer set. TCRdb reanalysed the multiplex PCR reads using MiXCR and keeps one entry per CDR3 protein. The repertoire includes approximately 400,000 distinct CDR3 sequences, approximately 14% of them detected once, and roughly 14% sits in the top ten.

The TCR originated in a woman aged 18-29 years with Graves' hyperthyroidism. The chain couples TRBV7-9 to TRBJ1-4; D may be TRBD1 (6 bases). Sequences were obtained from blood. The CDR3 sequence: CASSLAGGPNEKLFF. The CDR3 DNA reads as TGTGCCAGCAGCTTAGCTGGGGGCCCTAATGAAAAACTGTTTTTT.